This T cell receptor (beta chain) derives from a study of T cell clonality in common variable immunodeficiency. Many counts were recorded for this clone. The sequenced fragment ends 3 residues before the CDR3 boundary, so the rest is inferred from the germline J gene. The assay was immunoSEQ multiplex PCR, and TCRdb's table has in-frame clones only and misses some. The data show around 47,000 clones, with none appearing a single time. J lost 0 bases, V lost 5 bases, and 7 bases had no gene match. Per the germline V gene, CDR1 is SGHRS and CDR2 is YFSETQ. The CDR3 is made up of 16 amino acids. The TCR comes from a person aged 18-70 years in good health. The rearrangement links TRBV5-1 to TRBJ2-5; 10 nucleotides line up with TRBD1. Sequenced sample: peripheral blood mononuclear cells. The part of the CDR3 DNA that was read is TGCGCCAGCAGTTCAACCGGGACAGGGGACCAAGAGACC. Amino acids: CASSSTGTGDQET. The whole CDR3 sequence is CASSSTGTGDQETQYF.